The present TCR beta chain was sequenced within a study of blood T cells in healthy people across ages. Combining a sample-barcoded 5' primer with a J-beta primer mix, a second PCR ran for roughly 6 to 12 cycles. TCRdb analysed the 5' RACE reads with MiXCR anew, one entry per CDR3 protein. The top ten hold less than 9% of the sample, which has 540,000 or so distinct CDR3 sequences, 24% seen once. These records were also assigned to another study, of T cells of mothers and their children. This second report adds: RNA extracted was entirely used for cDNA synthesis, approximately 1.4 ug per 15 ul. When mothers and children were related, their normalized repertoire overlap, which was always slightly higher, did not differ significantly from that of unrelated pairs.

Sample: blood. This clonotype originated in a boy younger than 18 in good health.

For the CDR3, the DNA is TGTGCCAGCAGCTTAATTCAGGGGAGGGATTCACCCCTCCACTTT. Its translation: CASSLIQGRDSPLHF. The gene calls are TRBV7-2 and TRBJ1-6; weak D call: TRBD1 (6 bases). CDR1 is SGHTA, CDR2 FQGNSA, per germline. V was clipped by 2 bases and J by 8 bases, with 13 bases between them. This CDR3 contains 15 residues.